This TCR beta chain appears in the sequencing data of a study of patients and donors after allogeneic stem cell transplantation. MiXCR, applied by TCRdb to the RT-PCR reads, yields one record per CDR3 protein. The data show around 90,000 distinct CDR3 sequences, with about 44% seen just once and under 70% held by the top ten. V shed 1 base and J shed 7 bases, with 11 bases lying between them. Germline V gives CDR1 MDHEN, CDR2 SYDVKM. This CDR3 region has 15 residues. This clonotype was obtained from a human donor who was either an allogeneic HSCT recipient or a stem cell or donor lymphocyte infusion donor (not recorded which). It is not recorded whose cells these are; they may come from a transplant donor. This chain links TRBV28 with TRBJ1-6; D is perhaps TRBD1 (6 bases). The sample comprised blood, either unsorted or a sorted T cell fraction (not recorded which). The CDR3: CASSLSGAGNSPLHF. The CDR3 nucleotides are TGTGCCAGCAGTTTATCAGGGGCTGGGAATTCACCCCTCCACTTT.